This T cell receptor (beta chain) was profiled in a study of T cell responses to AZD1222 COVID-19 vaccine. Whole-study context: Second-dose timings of about 4 or about 12 weeks were pooled. General observations from the study: It was only a handful of AZD1222 recipients who were seropositive at baseline.

This clone occurred once. Its matching antigen is unknown. Data came from immunoSEQ multiplex PCR; TCRdb stores just in-frame clones and leaves some out. The sample shows over 100,000 clones, roughly 89% of them seen only once. The junction had 6 bases not matched to a gene; V was cut back by 11 bases and J by 3 bases. The CDR3 is 13 residues long. Germline-derived CDR1 and CDR2 are ENHRY and SYGVKD. This clonotype was obtained from an adult in good health. The sequencing used peripheral blood, collected on day 0 of AZD1222 vaccination. The chain employs TRBV10-3 and TRBJ2-2, with 7 bases aligning to TRBD1. The CDR3, as DNA: TGTGCCTCGACAGGGAAGGACACCGGGGAGCTGTTTTTT. Its translation is CASTGKDTGELFF.